This T cell receptor beta chain was recovered during a study of response to subunit inactivated influenza vaccine. This CDR3 contains 14 residues. Deletions cut 1 base from V and 3 bases from J, with 9 bases between. MiXCR, applied by TCRdb to the RT-PCR reads, yields one record per CDR3 protein. This sample carries fewer than 700,000 distinct CDR3 sequences, 10% to 15% of them seen once, and the ten largest clones take about an eighth. The chain links TRBV12-3 or TRBV12-4 to TRBJ1-1; D not resolved. The clonotype was recovered from a man aged 45-60 years who received an inactivated influenza vaccine. The sample consisted of PBMCs from blood, taken 45 days after vaccination. As DNA, the CDR3 is TGTGCCAGCAGTTTAGGCACCTACGACACTGAAGCTTTCTTT. It encodes CASSLGTYDTEAFF.